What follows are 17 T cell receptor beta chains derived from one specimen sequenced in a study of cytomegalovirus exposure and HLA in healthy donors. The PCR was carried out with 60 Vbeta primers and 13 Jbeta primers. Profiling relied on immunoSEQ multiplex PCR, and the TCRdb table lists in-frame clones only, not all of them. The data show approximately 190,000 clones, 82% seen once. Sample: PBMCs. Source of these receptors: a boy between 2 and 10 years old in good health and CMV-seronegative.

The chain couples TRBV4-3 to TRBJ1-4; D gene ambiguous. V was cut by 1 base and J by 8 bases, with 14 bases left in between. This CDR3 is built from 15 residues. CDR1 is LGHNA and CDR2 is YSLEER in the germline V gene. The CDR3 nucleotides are TGCGCCAGCAGCCAAGGGCGGGCTATTGGGGAAAAACTGTTTTTT. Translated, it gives CASSQGRAIGEKLFF.

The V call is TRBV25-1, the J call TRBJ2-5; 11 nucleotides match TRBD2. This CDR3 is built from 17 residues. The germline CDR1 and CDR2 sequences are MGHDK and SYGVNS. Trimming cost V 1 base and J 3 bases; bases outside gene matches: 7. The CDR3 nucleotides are TGTGCCAGCAGTGAATTGCCTAGCGGGGGGTCGAAAGAGACCCAGTACTTC. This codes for CASSELPSGGSKETQYF.

For the CDR3, the DNA is TGTGCCAGCAGCCCACTCAGGGGTGGCTACACCTTC. This codes for CASSPLRGGYTF. This chain joins TRBV9 and TRBJ1-2; D possibly corresponds to TRBD1 (6 bases). The V end lost 4 bases, the J end lost 7 bases, and 11 bases lay between the germline ends. The CDR3 is 12 residues long. The germline gives CDR1 SGDLS, CDR2 YYNGEE.

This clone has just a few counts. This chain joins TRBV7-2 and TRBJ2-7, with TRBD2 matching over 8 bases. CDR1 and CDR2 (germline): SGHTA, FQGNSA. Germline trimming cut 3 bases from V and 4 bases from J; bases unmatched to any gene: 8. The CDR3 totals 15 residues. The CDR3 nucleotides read TGTGCCAGCAGCTTTAGCGGGGTGAAGCCTTACGAGCAGTACTTC. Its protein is CASSFSGVKPYEQYF.

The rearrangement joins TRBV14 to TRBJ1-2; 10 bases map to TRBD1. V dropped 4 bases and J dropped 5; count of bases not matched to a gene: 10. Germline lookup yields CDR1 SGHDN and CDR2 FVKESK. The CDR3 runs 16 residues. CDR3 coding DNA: TGTGCCAGCAGCCCCGCCGGGACAGGGGACGGGTATGGCTACACCTTC. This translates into CASSPAGTGDGYGYTF.

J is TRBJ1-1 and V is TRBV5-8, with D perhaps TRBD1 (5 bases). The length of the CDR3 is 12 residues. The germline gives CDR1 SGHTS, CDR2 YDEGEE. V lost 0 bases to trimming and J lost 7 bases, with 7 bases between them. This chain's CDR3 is CASSLGQIEAFF. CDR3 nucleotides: TGTGCCAGCAGCTTGGGACAGATTGAAGCTTTCTTT. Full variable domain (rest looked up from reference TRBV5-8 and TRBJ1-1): EAGVTQSPTHLIKTRGQQATLRCSPISGHTSVYWYQQALGLGLQFLLWYDEGEERNRGNFPPRFSGRQFPNYSSELNVNALELEDSALYLCASSLGQIEAFFGQGTRLTVV.

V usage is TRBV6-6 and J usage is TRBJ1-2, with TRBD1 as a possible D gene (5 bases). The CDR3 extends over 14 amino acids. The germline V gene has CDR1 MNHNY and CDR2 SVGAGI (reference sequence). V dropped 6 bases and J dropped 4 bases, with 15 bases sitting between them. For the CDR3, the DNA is TGTGCCAGCAGGCCGGGAGGGGAGGGCTATGGCTACACCTTC. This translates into CASRPGGEGYGYTF.

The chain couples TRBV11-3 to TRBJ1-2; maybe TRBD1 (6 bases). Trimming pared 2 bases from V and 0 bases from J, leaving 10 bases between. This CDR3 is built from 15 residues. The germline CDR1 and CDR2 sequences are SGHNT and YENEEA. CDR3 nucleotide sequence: TGTGCCAGCAGCTTACAGGGGATCCCTAACTATGGCTACACCTTC. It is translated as CASSLQGIPNYGYTF.

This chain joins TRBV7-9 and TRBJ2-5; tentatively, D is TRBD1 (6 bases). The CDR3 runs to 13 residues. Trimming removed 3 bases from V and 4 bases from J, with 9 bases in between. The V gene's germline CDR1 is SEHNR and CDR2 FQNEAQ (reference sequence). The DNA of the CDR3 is TGTGCCAGCAGCTTCCAGGGGAGAGAGACCCAGTACTTC. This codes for CASSFQGRETQYF.

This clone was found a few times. This chain's CDR3 is CASSPGQENEKLFF. The CDR3 DNA is TGTGCCAGCAGCCCCGGACAGGAGAATGAAAAACTGTTTTTT. The chain is built from TRBV5-6 and TRBJ1-4; 7 positions match TRBD1. CDR1 SGHDT and CDR2 YYEEEE come from the germline V gene. J gave up 5 bases and V 4 bases, and 5 bases lay outside the gene matches. The CDR3 has 14 amino acids.

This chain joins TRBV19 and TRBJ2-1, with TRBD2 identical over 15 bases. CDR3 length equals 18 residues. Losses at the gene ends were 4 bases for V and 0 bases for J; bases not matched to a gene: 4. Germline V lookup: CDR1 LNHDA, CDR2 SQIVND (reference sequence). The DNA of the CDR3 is TGTGCCAGTAGTAGGGGACTAGCGGGGGGTAGCTCCTACAATGAGCAGTTCTTC. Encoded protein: CASSRGLAGGSSYNEQFF.

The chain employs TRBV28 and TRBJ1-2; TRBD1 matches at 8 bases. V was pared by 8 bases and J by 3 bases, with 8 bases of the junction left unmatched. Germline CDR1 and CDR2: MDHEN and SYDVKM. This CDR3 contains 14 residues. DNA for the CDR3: TGTGCCAGCCGGACAGGGAGGGGGTACTATGGCTACACCTTC. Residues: CASRTGRGYYGYTF.

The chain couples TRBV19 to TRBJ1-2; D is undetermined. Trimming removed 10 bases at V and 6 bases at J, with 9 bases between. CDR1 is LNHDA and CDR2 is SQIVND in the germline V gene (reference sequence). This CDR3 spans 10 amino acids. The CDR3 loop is CATRTDGYTF. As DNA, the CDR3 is TGTGCCACCCGAACTGATGGCTACACCTTC. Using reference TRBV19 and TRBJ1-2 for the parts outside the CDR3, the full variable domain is DGGITQSPKYLFRKEGQNVTLSCEQNLNHDAMYWYRQDPGQGLRLIYYSQIVNDFQKGDIAEGYSVSREKKESFPLTVTSAQKNPTAFYLCATRTDGYTFGSGTRLTVV.

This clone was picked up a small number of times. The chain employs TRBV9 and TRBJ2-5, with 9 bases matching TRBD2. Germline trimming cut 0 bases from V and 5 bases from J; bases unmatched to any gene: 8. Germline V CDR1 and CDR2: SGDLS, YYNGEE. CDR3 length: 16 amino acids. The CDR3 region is CASSVGAGGGAETQYF. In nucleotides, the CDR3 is TGTGCCAGCAGCGTAGGGGCTGGCGGGGGGGCGGAGACCCAGTACTTC.

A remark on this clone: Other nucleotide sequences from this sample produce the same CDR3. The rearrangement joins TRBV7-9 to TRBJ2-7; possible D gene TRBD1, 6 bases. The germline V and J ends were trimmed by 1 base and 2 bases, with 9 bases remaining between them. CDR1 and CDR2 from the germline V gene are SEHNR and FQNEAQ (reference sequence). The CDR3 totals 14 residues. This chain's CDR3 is CASSLGGGPYEQYF. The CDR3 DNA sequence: TGTGCCAGCAGCTTAGGAGGGGGACCCTACGAGCAGTACTTC.

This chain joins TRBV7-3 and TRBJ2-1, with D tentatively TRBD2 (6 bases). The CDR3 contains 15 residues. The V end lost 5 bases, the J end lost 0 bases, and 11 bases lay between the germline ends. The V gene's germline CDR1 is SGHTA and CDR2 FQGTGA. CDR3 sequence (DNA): TGTGCCAGCAGCCCGACCGGGGGCTCCTACAATGAGCAGTTCTTC. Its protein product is CASSPTGGSYNEQFF.

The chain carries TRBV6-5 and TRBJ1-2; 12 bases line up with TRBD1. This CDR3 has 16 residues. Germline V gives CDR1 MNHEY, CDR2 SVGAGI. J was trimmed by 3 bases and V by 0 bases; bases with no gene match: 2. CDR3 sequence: CASSYSGTGGDYGYTF. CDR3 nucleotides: TGTGCCAGCAGTTACTCGGGGACAGGGGGCGACTATGGCTACACCTTC.